The clone carrying this T cell receptor (beta chain) was seen a handful of times. This sample is drawn from a study of blood T cell repertoires in COVID-19. Across the whole study: Specimens from acute and convalescent COVID-19 originated in the United States, Italy and Spain. T cells, B-cell-depleted T cells, or PBMCs supplied cDNA or gDNA.

How the authors handled the data: Reference gene primer amplification in the assay estimated nucleated cell counts. Profiled with immunoSEQ multiplex PCR; TCRdb holds only in-frame clones, not every one. From that table come the V and J calls and clone size; the DNA was used to work out D and trimming. The sample consists of about 250,000 clones, around nine tenths of them appearing once. Per germline, CDR1 SGDLS and CDR2 YYNGEE. Trimming cost V 2 bases and J 5 bases, with 14 bases left between them. The CDR3 loop spans 15 amino acids. The genes are TRBV9 and TRBJ1-5; unclear D gene. The sample consisted of peripheral blood. The TCR originated in a young man with active or convalescent COVID-19. The CDR3 bases are TGTGCCAGCAGCGTCGGGATCGTGGCTGATCAGCCCCAGCATTTT. It specifies CASSVGIVADQPQHF. Complete variable domain (other parts from reference TRBV9 and TRBJ1-5): DSGVTQTPKHLITATGQRVTLRCSPRSGDLSVYWYQQSLDQGLQFLIQYYNGEERAKGNILERFSAQQFPDLHSELNLSSLELGDSALYFCASSVGIVADQPQHFGDGTRLSIL.